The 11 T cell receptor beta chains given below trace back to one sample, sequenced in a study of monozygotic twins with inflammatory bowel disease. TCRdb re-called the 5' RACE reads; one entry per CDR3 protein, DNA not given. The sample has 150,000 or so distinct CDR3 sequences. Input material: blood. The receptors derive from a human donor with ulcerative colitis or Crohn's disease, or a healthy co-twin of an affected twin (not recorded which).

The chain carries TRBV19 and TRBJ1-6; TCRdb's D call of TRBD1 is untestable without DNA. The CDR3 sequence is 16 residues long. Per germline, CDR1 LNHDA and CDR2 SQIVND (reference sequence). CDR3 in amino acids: CASSTTGTTYNSPLHF.

Here the CDR3 reads CASSLETGGLITEAFF. This chain uses TRBV5-1 with TRBJ1-1; checking the TCRdb D call of TRBD1 is not possible without DNA. The V gene's germline CDR1 is SGHRS and CDR2 YFSETQ. The CDR3 is 16 residues long.

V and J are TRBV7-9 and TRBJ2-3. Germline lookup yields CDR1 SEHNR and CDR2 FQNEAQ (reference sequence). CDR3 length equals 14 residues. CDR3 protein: CASSLGASTDTQYF.

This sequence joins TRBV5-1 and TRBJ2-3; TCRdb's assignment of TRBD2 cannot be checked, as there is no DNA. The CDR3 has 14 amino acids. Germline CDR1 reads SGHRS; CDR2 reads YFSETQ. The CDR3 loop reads CASSSGLDGAAQYF.

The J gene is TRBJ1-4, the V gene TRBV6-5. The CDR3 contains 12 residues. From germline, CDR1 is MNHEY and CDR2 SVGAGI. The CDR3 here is CASSGLGEKLFF.

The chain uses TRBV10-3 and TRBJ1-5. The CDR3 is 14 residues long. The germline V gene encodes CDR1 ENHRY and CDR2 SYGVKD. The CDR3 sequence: CAISPRARGQPQHF.

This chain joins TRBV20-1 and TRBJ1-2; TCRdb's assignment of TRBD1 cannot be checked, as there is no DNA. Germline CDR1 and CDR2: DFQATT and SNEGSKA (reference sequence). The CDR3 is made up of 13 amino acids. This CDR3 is CSAPGTGLYGYTF.

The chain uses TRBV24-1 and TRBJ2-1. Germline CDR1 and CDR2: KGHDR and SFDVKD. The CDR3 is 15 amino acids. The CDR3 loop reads CATSDPTTFYNEQFF.

The CDR3 here is CASSLVRTGGPEAFF. This chain joins TRBV11-2 and TRBJ1-1; TCRdb's D call of TRBD1 is untestable without DNA. Germline CDR1 SGHAT, CDR2 FQNNGV. This CDR3 has 15 amino acids.

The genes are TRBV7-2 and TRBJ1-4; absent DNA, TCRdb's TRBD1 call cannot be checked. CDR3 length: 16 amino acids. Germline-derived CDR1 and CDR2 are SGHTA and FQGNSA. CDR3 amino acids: CASRAGRNYNNEKLFF.

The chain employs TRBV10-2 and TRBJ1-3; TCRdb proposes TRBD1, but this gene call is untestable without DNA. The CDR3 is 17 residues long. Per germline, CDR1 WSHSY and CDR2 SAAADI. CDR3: CASSDGTGGSSGNTIYF.